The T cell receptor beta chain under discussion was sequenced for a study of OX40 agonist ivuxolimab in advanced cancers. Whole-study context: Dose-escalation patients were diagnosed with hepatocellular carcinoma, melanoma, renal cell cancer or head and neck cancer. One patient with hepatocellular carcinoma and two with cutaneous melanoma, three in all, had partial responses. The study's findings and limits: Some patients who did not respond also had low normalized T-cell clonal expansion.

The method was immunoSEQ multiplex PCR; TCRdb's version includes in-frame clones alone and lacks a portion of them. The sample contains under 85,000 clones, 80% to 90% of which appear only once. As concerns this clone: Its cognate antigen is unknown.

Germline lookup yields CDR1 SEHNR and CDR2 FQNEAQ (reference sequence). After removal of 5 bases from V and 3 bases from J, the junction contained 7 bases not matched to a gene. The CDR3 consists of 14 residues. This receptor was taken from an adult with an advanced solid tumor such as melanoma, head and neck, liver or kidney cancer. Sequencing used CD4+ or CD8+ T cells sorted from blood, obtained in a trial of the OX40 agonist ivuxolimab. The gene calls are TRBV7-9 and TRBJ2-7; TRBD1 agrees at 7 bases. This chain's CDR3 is CASSLGQANYEQYF. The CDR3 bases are TGTGCCAGCAGCCTCGGACAGGCGAACTACGAGCAGTACTTC.